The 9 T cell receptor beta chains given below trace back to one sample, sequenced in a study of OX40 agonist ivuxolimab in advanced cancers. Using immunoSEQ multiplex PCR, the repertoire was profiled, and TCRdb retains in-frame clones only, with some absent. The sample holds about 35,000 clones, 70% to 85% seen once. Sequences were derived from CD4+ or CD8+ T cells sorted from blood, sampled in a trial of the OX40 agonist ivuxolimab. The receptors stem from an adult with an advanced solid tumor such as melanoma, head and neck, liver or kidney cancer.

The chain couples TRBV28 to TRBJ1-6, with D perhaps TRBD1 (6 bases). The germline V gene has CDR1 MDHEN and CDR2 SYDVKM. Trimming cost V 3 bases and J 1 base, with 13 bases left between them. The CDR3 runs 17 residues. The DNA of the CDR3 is TGTGCCAGCAGTTTGGTCATGGGGGCATCCTATAATTCACCCCTCCACTTT. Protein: CASSLVMGASYNSPLHF.

The CDR3 sequence: CASTREGRGNGEAFF. The CDR3 DNA is TGTGCCAGCACTCGAGAGGGCAGGGGGAACGGTGAAGCTTTCTTT. The chain couples TRBV6-1 to TRBJ1-1; 7 nucleotides agree with TRBD1. Unmatched junction bases numbered 15, after V lost 7 bases and J lost 7 bases. Germline CDR1 MNHNS, CDR2 SASEGT. The CDR3 extends over 15 amino acids.

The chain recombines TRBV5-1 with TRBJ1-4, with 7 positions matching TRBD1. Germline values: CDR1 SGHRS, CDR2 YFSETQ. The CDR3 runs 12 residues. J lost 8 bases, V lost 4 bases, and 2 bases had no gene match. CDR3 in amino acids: CASSGTEEKLFF. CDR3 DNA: TGCGCCAGCAGCGGGACAGAGGAAAAACTGTTTTTT.

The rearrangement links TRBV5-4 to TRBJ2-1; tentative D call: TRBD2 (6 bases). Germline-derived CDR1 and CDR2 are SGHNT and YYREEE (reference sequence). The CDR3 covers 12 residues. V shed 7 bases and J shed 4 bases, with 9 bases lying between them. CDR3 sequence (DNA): TGTGCCAGCGGGCGGGGATACAATGAGCAGTTCTTC. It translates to CASGRGYNEQFF.

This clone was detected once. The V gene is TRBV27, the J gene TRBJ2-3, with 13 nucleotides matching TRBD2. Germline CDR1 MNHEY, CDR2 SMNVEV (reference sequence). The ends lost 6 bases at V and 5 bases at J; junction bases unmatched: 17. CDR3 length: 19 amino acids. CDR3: CASSPTRRRLAGGGDTQYF. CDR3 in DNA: TGTGCCAGCAGCCCAACGCGCAGAAGACTAGCGGGAGGTGGAGATACGCAGTATTTT.

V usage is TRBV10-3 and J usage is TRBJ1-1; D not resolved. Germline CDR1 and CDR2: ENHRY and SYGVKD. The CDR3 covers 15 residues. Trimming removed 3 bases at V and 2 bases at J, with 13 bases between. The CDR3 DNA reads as TGTGCCATCAGTGATACAAAAGGGATCAACACTGAAGCTTTCTTT. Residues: CAISDTKGINTEAFF.

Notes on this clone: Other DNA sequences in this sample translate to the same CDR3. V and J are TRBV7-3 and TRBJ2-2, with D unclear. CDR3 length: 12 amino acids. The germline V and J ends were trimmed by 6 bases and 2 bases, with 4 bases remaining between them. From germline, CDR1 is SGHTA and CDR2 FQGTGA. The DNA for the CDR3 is TGTGCCAGCAGTCCTAACACCGGGGAGCTGTTTTTT. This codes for CASSPNTGELFF.

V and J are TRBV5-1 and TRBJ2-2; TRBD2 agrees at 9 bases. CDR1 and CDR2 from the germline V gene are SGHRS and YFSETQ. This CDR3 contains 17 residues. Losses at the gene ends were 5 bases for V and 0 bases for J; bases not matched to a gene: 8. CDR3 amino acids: CASRDGLAGANTGELFF. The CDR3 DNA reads TGCGCCAGCAGGGATGGATTAGCGGGGGCGAACACCGGGGAGCTGTTTTTT.

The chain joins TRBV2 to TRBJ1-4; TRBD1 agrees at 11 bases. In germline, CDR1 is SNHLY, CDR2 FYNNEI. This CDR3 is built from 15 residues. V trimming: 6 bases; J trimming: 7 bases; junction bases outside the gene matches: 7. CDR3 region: CASRTTGQGVEKLFF. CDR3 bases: TGTGCCAGCAGAACAACGGGACAGGGGGTTGAAAAACTGTTTTTT.